Sequencing of this TCR beta chain was carried out in a study of blood T cell repertoires in COVID-19. For the study at large: Acute and convalescent COVID-19 specimens originated in the United States, Italy and Spain. The analysed material was cDNA or gDNA that came from T cells, B-cell-depleted T cells, or PBMCs.

V dropped 8 bases and J dropped 4 bases, with 7 bases sitting between them. The CDR3 consists of 12 residues. The germline CDR1 and CDR2 sequences are KGHDR and SFDVKD. In the original analysis: Researchers report that nucleated cell counts were estimated from reference gene primer amplification. Some clones are missing from TCRdb's copy, which holds only in-frame ones; the method was immunoSEQ multiplex PCR. V and J calls plus clone size are reproduced from that table; the DNA served to infer D and trimming. The sample records 250,000 to 300,000 clones, 82% being singletons. The receptor was derived from a young woman with acute or convalescent COVID-19. The sequencing input was peripheral blood. The chain carries TRBV24-1 and TRBJ2-2; no clear D. The CDR3 DNA follows: TGTGCCACCACCCCGGGCACCGGGGAGCTGTTTTTT. Protein product: CATTPGTGELFF.